This entry lists 5 T cell receptor beta chains sequenced from one sample in a study of human T cells and chemical hapten exposure. Time point described: patch test 1, 2 weeks after DPC sensitization. The sample's treatment: therapeutic diphenylcyclopropenone sensitization with weekly scalp DPC. In TCRdb, the RACE reads were re-called with MiXCR into one record per CDR3 protein. The repertoire consists of about 360,000 distinct CDR3 sequences, with roughly 4.8% occurring once and the leading ten covering under 3%. This sample comprised whole blood, obtained in connection with sensitization to the hapten diphenylcyclopropenone (DPC). The receptor source for this set is a woman aged 50 to 65 with alopecia areata. Some clones in this sample may be carry-over from other donors' samples.

This rearrangement joins TRBV28 to TRBJ2-1; 9 nucleotides agree with TRBD1. With V trimmed by 6 bases and J by 8 bases, 5 bases remained unmatched. This CDR3 region has 13 residues. Germline loops: CDR1 MDHEN, CDR2 SYDVKM. CDR3 amino acids: CASSFTGGYEQFF. Written as DNA, the CDR3 is TGTGCCAGCAGCTTTACAGGGGGCTATGAGCAGTTCTTC.

This clonotype was counted ten times or more. The CDR3: CASSPNKNEAFF. The CDR3 DNA reads TGCGCCAGCAGCCCCAACAAGAATGAAGCTTTCTTT. The rearrangement joins TRBV5-1 to TRBJ1-1; D remains unclear. Trimming shortened V by 4 bases and J by 7 bases, and 11 bases separated the two germline ends. The CDR3 covers 12 residues. Germline V gene sequence: CDR1 SGHRS, CDR2 YFSETQ.

This clonotype was seen repeatedly, ten times or more. The CDR3 loop reads CASSQEGTGGFGYGYTF. CDR3 nucleotide sequence: TGTGCCAGCAGCCAAGAGGGGACAGGGGGATTCGGCTATGGCTACACCTTC. The V gene is TRBV4-2, the J gene TRBJ1-2; 11 bases are shared with TRBD1. CDR3 size: 17 residues. Germline CDR1 LGHNA, CDR2 YNFKEQ. The junction had 7 bases not matched to a gene; V was cut back by 0 bases and J by 4 bases.

Only a few counts were recorded for this clonotype. V and J are TRBV3-1 and TRBJ2-7; tentatively, D is TRBD2 (6 bases). Germline loops: CDR1 LGHDT, CDR2 YNNKEL (reference sequence). This CDR3 region has 15 residues. Trimming stripped 5 bases from V and 0 bases from J, with 14 bases between. Here the CDR3 reads CASSIGTAISYEQYF. CDR3 nucleotide sequence: TGTGCCAGCAGCATAGGGACTGCTATCTCCTACGAGCAGTACTTC.

This clonotype was recorded a few times. The chain couples TRBV4-2 to TRBJ1-5; 7 nucleotides align to TRBD1. This CDR3 region has 15 residues. V shed 1 base, J shed 2 bases, and the junction held 2 bases outside the gene matches. The germline V gene encodes CDR1 LGHNA and CDR2 YNFKEQ. The CDR3 protein is CASSQAQGGNQPQHF. DNA for the CDR3: TGTGCCAGCAGCCAAGCCCAGGGGGGCAATCAGCCCCAGCATTTT.